The 16 T cell receptor beta chains below come from one sample, sequenced in a study of identical twins' blood T cells. Each CDR3 protein gets one entry after TCRdb re-called the 5' RACE reads with MiXCR. The top ten clones hold around 5.6% of a sample with roughly 340,000 distinct CDR3 sequences, 28% of them seen once. The sequenced sample was PBMCs. Receptors were obtained from a woman aged 18-55 years in good health.

This clonotype was observed a single time. CDR3 residues: CSVGIGTSGSIDEQFF. CDR3 DNA sequence: TGCAGCGTGGGAATAGGGACTAGCGGGAGTATCGATGAGCAGTTCTTC. V gene TRBV29-1 combines with J gene TRBJ2-1; 14 nucleotides line up with TRBD2. The germline V gene encodes CDR1 SQVTM and CDR2 ANQGSEA. CDR3 length: 16 residues. The V and J ends lost 6 bases and 8 bases, in that order; junction bases with no gene match: 12.

This clonotype occurred a few times. The V and J genes are TRBV4-3 and TRBJ2-7, with D unresolved. The germline V and J ends were trimmed by 1 base and 6 bases, with 10 bases remaining between them. The CDR3 contains 13 residues. The germline V gene encodes CDR1 LGHNA and CDR2 YSLEER. The chain's CDR3 is CASSQGLVAEQYF. CDR3 bases: TGCGCCAGCAGCCAAGGCTTAGTCGCCGAGCAGTACTTC.

This chain joins TRBV29-1 and TRBJ2-1; 10 bases match TRBD1. The CDR3 contains 13 residues. Germline lookup yields CDR1 SQVTM and CDR2 ANQGSEA. V shed 7 bases, J shed 5 bases, and the junction held 5 bases outside the gene matches. CDR3 DNA: TGCAGCGGCAGACAGGGGGCTAACAATGAGCAGTTCTTC. Protein sequence: CSGRQGANNEQFF.

CDR3 in amino acids: CASSPGQGETQYF. In DNA form, the CDR3 reads TGTGCCAGTAGTCCGGGACAGGGAGAGACCCAGTACTTC. The chain uses TRBV19 and TRBJ2-5, with TRBD1 matching 9 bases. Per germline, CDR1 LNHDA and CDR2 SQIVND (reference sequence). The CDR3 covers 13 residues. Losses at the gene ends were 5 bases for V and 4 bases for J; bases not matched to a gene: 2. The complete variable domain, with remaining parts taken from reference TRBV19 and TRBJ2-5, reads DGGITQSPKYLFRKEGQNVTLSCEQNLNHDAMYWYRQDPGQGLRLIYYSQIVNDFQKGDIAEGYSVSREKKESFPLTVTSAQKNPTAFYLCASSPGQGETQYFGPGTRLLVL.

Worth noting for this clonotype: A much larger clone lies a single base off, so this may be a read error. The chain combines TRBV2 with TRBJ1-1; D gene uncertain. CDR1 is SNHLY, CDR2 FYNNEI, per germline. This CDR3 contains 14 residues. The DNA for the CDR3 is TGTGCCGGCAGTGAAGCACGGGGGAACACTGAAGCTTTCTTT. It specifies CAGSEARGNTEAFF.

The gene calls are TRBV25-1 and TRBJ2-3; no clear D gene. The V end was cut by 7 bases, the J end by 2 bases, with 4 bases between. CDR3 size: 11 residues. Per the germline V gene, CDR1 is MGHDK and CDR2 is SYGVNS. CDR3 in amino acids: CASIHTDTQYF. In nucleotides, the CDR3 is TGTGCCAGCATCCACACAGATACGCAGTATTTT.

CDR3 nucleotide sequence: TGCAGTGCTAGAGGGCGGGGTACTACTAATGAAAAACTGTTTTTT. It translates to CSARGRGTTNEKLFF. The chain is built from TRBV20-1 and TRBJ1-4; D remains ambiguous. Germline-derived CDR1 and CDR2 are DFQATT and SNEGSKA (reference sequence). With 1 base removed from V and 2 bases from J, the gap between germline ends came to 11 bases. There are 15 residues in the CDR3.

This sequence joins TRBV18 and TRBJ1-2, with D possibly TRBD1 on 5 matching bases. Trimming removed 3 bases at V and 2 bases at J, with 16 bases between. Germline V gene sequence: CDR1 KGHSH, CDR2 LQKENI. The CDR3 spans 16 residues. The CDR3 DNA reads TGTGCCAGCTCACCCATGCAGGGACTCTACAACTATGGCTACACCTTC. Residues: CASSPMQGLYNYGYTF.

With respect to this clonotype: This sequence may be a read error, since a much larger clone differs from it by one base. J is TRBJ2-7 and V is TRBV6-5; no clear D. Germline V gene sequence: CDR1 MNHEY, CDR2 SVGAGI. The CDR3 runs 13 residues. The CDR3 DNA sequence: TGTGCCAGCAGTTACGGGGAAACTTACGCGCAGTACTTC. Translating gives CASSYGETYAQYF.

CDR3 coding DNA: TGTGACGGGACAGGGGGCACAGATACGCAGTATTTT. Amino acid sequence: CDGTGGTDTQYF. The chain has TRBV6-7 and TRBJ2-3; 10 positions match TRBD1. TRBV6-7 is sorted into the ORF group, with uncertain function. The CDR3 is made up of 12 amino acids.

Ten or more counts support this clonotype. This chain uses TRBV11-2 with TRBJ2-7, with 13 bases aligning to TRBD2. The V segment lost 6 bases and the J segment 7 bases; nucleotides outside the gene matches: 6. Per the germline V gene, CDR1 is SGHAT and CDR2 is FQNNGV. The CDR3 runs 14 residues. The CDR3 region has the DNA TGTGCCAGCAGAGGACTAGCGGGAGTCGGGGAGCAGTACTTC. It yields the protein CASRGLAGVGEQYF.

Only a few counts were recorded for this clonotype. J is TRBJ2-3 and V is TRBV10-2; D remains ambiguous. Germline CDR1 WSHSY, CDR2 SAAADI. The CDR3 contains 15 residues. V lost 6 bases, J lost 1 base, and 14 bases lay in between. The CDR3 protein is CASRKFETGTDTQYF. The CDR3 DNA sequence: TGCGCCAGCAGGAAGTTTGAGACGGGCACAGATACGCAGTATTTT.

The chain carries TRBV5-5 and TRBJ1-1; unclear D gene. Germline CDR1 reads SGHKS; CDR2 reads YYEKEE (reference sequence). The CDR3 sequence is 15 residues long. The V and J ends lost 3 bases and 1 base respectively, with 13 bases between them. The CDR3 coding sequence is TGTGCCAGCAGCTCCGCCCCGGGCCCGAACACTGAAGCTTTCTTT. It is translated as CASSSAPGPNTEAFF.

The chain is built from TRBV29-1 and TRBJ2-2; a weak D match, TRBD1 (5 bases). The CDR3 runs 13 residues. V shed 4 bases and J shed 3 bases, with 9 bases lying between them. Germline CDR1 and CDR2: SQVTM and ANQGSEA. The CDR3: CSVVAGHTGELFF. The CDR3, as DNA: TGCAGCGTTGTGGCAGGGCACACCGGGGAGCTGTTTTTT.

This clonotype was detected many times. V gene TRBV27 combines with J gene TRBJ1-5; perhaps TRBD1 as D (5 bases). Germline V gene lookup returns CDR1 MNHEY and CDR2 SMNVEV (reference sequence). Trimming removed 6 bases at V and 4 bases at J, with 16 bases between. The CDR3 runs to 15 residues. The CDR3 bases are TGTGCCAGCAGACCTATAACCAGGGCGAATCAGCCCCAGCATTTT. This sequence encodes CASRPITRANQPQHF.

This clonotype turned up a few times. The V gene is TRBV7-6, the J gene TRBJ1-5; D unresolved. The CDR3 spans 15 residues. CDR1 and CDR2 (germline): SGHVS, FNYEAQ. V was pared by 1 base and J by 4 bases, with 11 bases between. The CDR3 loop reads CASSLGHPGNQPQHF. The CDR3 nucleotides are TGTGCCAGCAGCTTAGGCCACCCGGGGAATCAGCCCCAGCATTTT.